Listed here are 11 T cell receptor beta chains from one sample, sequenced in a study of T cells after somatic rescue of genetic block. Generated by immunoSEQ multiplex PCR, the TCRdb table keeps only in-frame clones and is missing some. The table lists more than 12,000 clones, around 70% of them singletons, with 25% to 30% in the top ten. Source material: peripheral blood mononuclear cells (PBMCs). Receptors originate from a man aged 18 to 35.

By frequency in the sample, this clone is large (0.1 to 1%). The rearrangement joins TRBV9 to TRBJ2-5; D is perhaps TRBD2 (7 bases). V was cut by 4 bases and J by 2 bases, with 15 bases left in between. This CDR3 has 15 amino acids. The V gene's germline CDR1 is SGDLS and CDR2 YYNGEE. The CDR3 is CASSISGTTQETQYF. The CDR3 coding sequence is TGTGCCAGCAGCATCAGCGGGACAACTCAAGAGACCCAGTACTTC.

The chain carries TRBV27 and TRBJ2-3; D remains ambiguous. The V end was cut by 6 bases, the J end by 2 bases, with 9 bases between. CDR3 size: 13 residues. Germline CDR1 is MNHEY and CDR2 is SMNVEV (reference sequence). The CDR3 coding sequence is TGTGCCAGCAGCCGGCCCCCCACAGATACGCAGTATTTT. It specifies CASSRPPTDTQYF.

The genes are TRBV6-9 and TRBJ2-1; maybe TRBD1 (5 bases). Germline values: CDR1 MNHGY, CDR2 SVAAGI. The CDR3 contains 13 residues. With 3 bases removed from V and 10 bases from J, the gap between germline ends came to 13 bases. In DNA, the CDR3 is TGTGCCAGCAGTTACGAATTGCAGGGAGAGCAGTTCTTC. This gives the protein CASSYELQGEQFF.

The chain links TRBV6-5 to TRBJ1-5, with a weak D call TRBD1 (6 bases). This CDR3 is built from 16 residues. CDR1 is MNHEY and CDR2 is SVGAGI in the germline V gene. With 0 bases removed from V and 1 base from J, the gap between germline ends came to 10 bases. This chain's CDR3 is CASSYSRTASNQPQHF. Here the CDR3 DNA reads TGTGCCAGCAGTTACTCAAGGACAGCCAGCAATCAGCCCCAGCATTTT.

This rearrangement joins TRBV6-1 to TRBJ1-5, with D possibly matching TRBD1 (5 bases). The CDR3 sequence is 14 residues long. In germline, CDR1 is MNHNS, CDR2 SASEGT. V was trimmed by 3 bases and J by 2 bases, leaving 8 bases between them. CDR3 sequence reads: CASSDFRGNQPQHF. DNA for the CDR3: TGTGCCAGCAGTGATTTCAGGGGCAATCAGCCCCAGCATTTT.

This clone has more than one count but fewer than ten. V is TRBV18 and J is TRBJ2-7, with a weak D call TRBD2 (5 bases). Trimming left V 1 base short and J 2 bases short, with 9 bases between. Germline CDR1 is KGHSH and CDR2 is LQKENI. The CDR3 totals 14 residues. The CDR3 reads CASSPRGNTYEQYF. CDR3 DNA sequence: TGTGCCAGCTCACCACGAGGGAACACCTACGAGCAGTACTTC.

The rearrangement uses TRBV11-2 and TRBJ2-1; TRBD1 aligns across 7 bases. Unmatched junction bases numbered 6, after V lost 1 base and J lost 0 bases. Germline-derived CDR1 and CDR2 are SGHAT and FQNNGV. The CDR3 loop spans 17 amino acids. The CDR3 coding sequence is TGTGCCAGCAGCTTAGGCAGGGGGTTCAGCTCCTACAATGAGCAGTTCTTC. It yields the protein CASSLGRGFSSYNEQFF.

This clone came up a few times. The J gene is TRBJ1-1, the V gene TRBV21-1. TRBV21-1 counts as a pseudogene. The CDR3 extends over 13 amino acids. The CDR3 sequence: CASSKGRNTEAFF. The CDR3 nucleotides are TGTGCCAGCAGCAAAGGGAGGAACACTGAAGCTTTCTTT.

This rearrangement joins TRBV18 to TRBJ2-7; D might be TRBD1 or TRBD2, each matching 5 bases. Germline assignment: CDR1 KGHSH and CDR2 LQKENI. Trimming removed 2 bases at V and 2 bases at J, with 16 bases between. The CDR3 is made up of 16 amino acids. The CDR3 region is CASSPGAPGTTYEQYF. CDR3 nucleotides: TGTGCCAGCTCACCAGGGGCCCCCGGGACGACCTACGAGCAGTACTTC. The complete variable domain, with remaining parts taken from reference TRBV18 and TRBJ2-7, reads NAGVMQNPRHLVRRRGQEARLRCSPMKGHSHVYWYRQLPEEGLKFMVYLQKENIIDESGMPKERFSAEFPKEGPSILRIQQVVRGDSAAYFCASSPGAPGTTYEQYFGPGTRLTVT.

This clone was seen more than once but under ten times. The chain joins TRBV11-2 to TRBJ1-6; 7 nucleotides line up with TRBD1. The length of the CDR3 is 15 residues. Germline V gene sequence: CDR1 SGHAT, CDR2 FQNNGV. Unmatched junction bases numbered 7, after V lost 5 bases and J lost 6 bases. The CDR3 loop is CASSPPGTVNSPLHF. CDR3 in DNA: TGTGCCAGCAGCCCACCGGGGACAGTTAATTCACCCCTCCACTTT. Looking up the rest from reference TRBV11-2 and TRBJ1-6 gives the full variable domain: EAGVAQSPRYKIIEKRQSVAFWCNPISGHATLYWYQQILGQGPKLLIQFQNNGVVDDSQLPKDRFSAERLKGVDSTLKIQPAKLEDSAVYLCASSPPGTVNSPLHFGNGTRLTVT.

V and J are TRBV10-3 and TRBJ1-1; TRBD1 matches 7 bases. The CDR3 has 16 amino acids. J gave up 0 bases and V 2 bases, and 6 bases lay outside the gene matches. Germline V gene lookup returns CDR1 ENHRY and CDR2 SYGVKD. This CDR3 reads CAISEKMTGLNTEAFF. CDR3 nucleotides: TGTGCCATCAGTGAGAAGATGACAGGGCTGAACACTGAAGCTTTCTTT.